A single sample gave rise to the 31 T cell receptor beta chains below, sequenced in a study of identical twins. TCRdb processed the 5' RACE reads anew with MiXCR; each CDR3 protein has one entry. The data hold hundreds of thousands of distinct CDR3 sequences, with approximately 8.5% observed a single time. These records were also assigned to another study, of yellow fever vaccine responses in identical twins.

Sequencing input: memory (CD45RO+) T cells sorted from blood. Source of these receptors: a woman aged 18-29 years in good health.

This clonotype occurred many times. The rearrangement uses TRBV4-1 and TRBJ2-5; D call uncertain. V was shortened by 0 bases and J by 5 bases, with 10 bases between the two germline ends. From germline, CDR1 is MGHRA and CDR2 YSYEKL. There are 14 residues in the CDR3. This CDR3 is CASSQDRRTETQYF. CDR3 in DNA: TGCGCCAGCAGCCAAGATCGGCGGACGGAGACCCAGTACTTC.

This clonotype was detected only a few times. This sequence joins TRBV2 and TRBJ2-1, with unresolved D. Germline assignment: CDR1 SNHLY and CDR2 FYNNEI. The CDR3 is 14 amino acids. V was pared by 0 bases and J by 5 bases, with 8 bases between. The CDR3 sequence is CASSEALTHNEQFF. The CDR3 bases are TGTGCCAGCAGTGAAGCGCTCACCCACAATGAGCAGTTCTTC.

In its sample, this clonotype was seen many times. The chain employs TRBV2 and TRBJ2-3; TRBD2 matches at 11 bases. This CDR3 comprises 15 residues. The V gene end was trimmed by 8 bases and the J gene end by 0 bases; junction bases not matched to a gene: 4. Germline V gives CDR1 SNHLY, CDR2 FYNNEI. CDR3 sequence (DNA): TGTGCCAGCGAACTAGCGGGAGTTAGCACAGATACGCAGTATTTT. It encodes CASELAGVSTDTQYF.

In its sample, this clonotype was seen a few times. This chain joins TRBV11-2 and TRBJ1-6, with 7 bases aligning to TRBD1. Germline V gene lookup returns CDR1 SGHAT and CDR2 FQNNGV. CDR3 length: 14 amino acids. The V segment lost 5 bases and the J segment 11 bases; nucleotides outside the gene matches: 9. The CDR3 nucleotides read TGTGCCAGCAGCCCGGGGAGGGGGCTTGCACCCCTCCACTTT. This gives the protein CASSPGRGLAPLHF.

The J gene is TRBJ1-1, the V gene TRBV7-9; a possible D gene is TRBD1 (6 bases). This CDR3 region has 17 residues. CDR1 SEHNR and CDR2 FQNEAQ come from the germline V gene (reference sequence). Trimming left V 2 bases short and J 0 bases short, with 16 bases between. The CDR3 DNA sequence: TGTGCCAGCAGCTTAAGGGGGGGCCGCAATATGAACACTGAAGCTTTCTTT. Translation: CASSLRGGRNMNTEAFF.

This clonotype was counted only a few times. This chain uses TRBV19 with TRBJ1-5; 8 nucleotides align to TRBD1. The CDR3 has 15 amino acids. Germline trimming cut 6 bases from V and 4 bases from J; bases unmatched to any gene: 8. Germline loops: CDR1 LNHDA, CDR2 SQIVND (reference sequence). For the CDR3, the DNA is TGTGCCAGTAGACCCGGGACAGGTATAAATCAGCCCCAGCATTTT. Encoded protein: CASRPGTGINQPQHF. Full variable domain (rest looked up from reference TRBV19 and TRBJ1-5): DGGITQSPKYLFRKEGQNVTLSCEQNLNHDAMYWYRQDPGQGLRLIYYSQIVNDFQKGDIAEGYSVSREKKESFPLTVTSAQKNPTAFYLCASRPGTGINQPQHFGDGTRLSIL.

The chain is built from TRBV5-1 and TRBJ2-1, with D perhaps matching TRBD2 (6 bases). Trimming shortened V by 1 base and J by 3 bases, and 11 bases separated the two germline ends. The CDR3 is 15 residues long. Germline V CDR1 and CDR2: SGHRS, YFSETQ. In DNA, the CDR3 is TGCGCCAGCAGCTTGAGGGACTCGATCTACAATGAGCAGTTCTTC. Translating it yields CASSLRDSIYNEQFF.

This clonotype was counted only a few times. The V gene is TRBV3-1, the J gene TRBJ2-3, with TRBD2 identical over 7 bases. Germline V gene sequence: CDR1 LGHDT, CDR2 YNNKEL (reference sequence). The V and J ends lost 0 bases and 4 bases, in that order; junction bases with no gene match: 7. The CDR3 runs to 16 residues. The DNA for the CDR3 is TGTGCCAGCAGCCAAGATCTAAACCGGGGGGCAGATACGCAGTATTTT. Protein sequence: CASSQDLNRGADTQYF.

As concerns this clonotype: A read error may produce the germline difference seen at one junction end. The genes are TRBV27 and TRBJ2-5; 10 nucleotides agree with TRBD2. CDR3 length: 16 residues. Germline V gene lookup returns CDR1 MNHEY and CDR2 SMNVEV (reference sequence). CDR3 DNA sequence: TGTGCCAGCAGACCCCCTAGCGGGGGACCTTCGAAGACCCGGTACTTC. The encoded protein is CASRPPSGGPSKTRYF.

For this clonotype: This may be a read error: a much more frequent sequence differs by one nucleotide. J is TRBJ2-1 and V is TRBV3-1, with D maybe TRBD2 (5 bases). CDR3 size: 14 residues. CDR1 is LGHDT, CDR2 YNNKEL, per germline (reference sequence). V was cut by 7 bases and J by 1 base, with 11 bases left in between. The CDR3 loop reads CASNHRGSYNEQFF. The DNA for the CDR3 is TGTGCCAGCAACCACCGGGGATCCTACAATGAGCAGTTCTTC.

This clonotype was recorded once. One base away lies a much larger clone, so this may be a sequencing read error. The chain uses TRBV14 and TRBJ1-1, with TRBD1 identical over 7 bases. The germline V gene has CDR1 SGHDN and CDR2 FVKESK. The CDR3 contains 15 residues. With V trimmed by 6 bases and J by 4 bases, 11 bases remained unmatched. The CDR3 DNA reads TGTGCCAGCAGACCCCGGACAGGTATGATCACTGAAGCTTTCTTT. Translating it yields CASRPRTGMITEAFF.

This clonotype was seen a few times. The chain couples TRBV4-2 to TRBJ2-5; 14 nucleotides line up with TRBD2. This CDR3 comprises 19 residues. CDR1 and CDR2 (germline): LGHNA, YNFKEQ. Trimming took 1 base from V and 4 from J; bases not matched to a gene: 11. The CDR3 nucleotides are TGTGCCAGCAGCCAAGGCCCGGGACTAGCGGGAGAGTGGGGAGAGACCCAGTACTTC. It codes for CASSQGPGLAGEWGETQYF.

This clonotype was observed a few times. The chain recombines TRBV7-9 with TRBJ2-1, with no clear D. CDR1 and CDR2 from the germline V gene are SEHNR and FQNEAQ (reference sequence). Trimming stripped 4 bases from V and 2 bases from J, with 9 bases between. The CDR3 totals 14 residues. The DNA of the CDR3 is TGTGCCAGCAGCTCACACAGAACCTACAATGAGCAGTTCTTC. As protein: CASSSHRTYNEQFF.

With respect to this clonotype: Being one base from a much bigger clone, this may be a read error. The CDR3 DNA reads as TGCGCCAGCAGCCAAGGGACGAGCGATTCACCCCTCCACTTT. Protein sequence: CASSQGTSDSPLHF. The chain is built from TRBV4-1 and TRBJ1-6; D is undetermined. This CDR3 has 14 residues. Germline V gives CDR1 MGHRA, CDR2 YSYEKL. Trimming stripped 1 base from V and 8 bases from J, with 9 bases between.

This chain uses TRBV12-3 or TRBV12-4 with TRBJ2-5, with 14 bases fitting TRBD2. With V trimmed by 11 bases and J by 2 bases, 16 bases remained unmatched. There are 18 residues in the CDR3. The CDR3 DNA sequence: TGTGCCCTCTGTGCCCCGACTAGCGGGGGGGCTGGGCAAGAGACCCAGTACTTC. It yields the protein CALCAPTSGGAGQETQYF.

This clonotype was counted only a few times. V and J are TRBV20-1 and TRBJ2-2, with TRBD1 matching 7 bases. The CDR3 loop spans 15 amino acids. CDR1 and CDR2 from the germline V gene are DFQATT and SNEGSKA (reference sequence). The trim removed 6 bases at V and 4 bases at J, leaving 11 bases unmatched. The CDR3 sequence is CSALGTDPATGELFF. DNA for the CDR3: TGCAGTGCATTGGGGACAGACCCGGCCACCGGGGAGCTGTTTTTT.

For the CDR3, the DNA is TGTGCCAGCCGCCTAAACGCACAGGGTATATTCGGACCCCAGCATTTT. Residues: CASRLNAQGIFGPQHF. The chain combines TRBV25-1 with TRBJ1-5, with TRBD1 as a possible D gene (6 bases). This CDR3 comprises 16 residues. Between the trimmed V and J ends, which lost 8 bases and 10 bases, there was a span of 27 bases. The V gene's germline CDR1 is MGHDK and CDR2 SYGVNS.

The table lists this clonotype with a few counts. The J gene is TRBJ1-2, the V gene TRBV7-9, with D possibly being TRBD1 (6 bases). V lost 5 bases and J lost 5, with 12 bases in between. Germline V lookup: CDR1 SEHNR, CDR2 FQNEAQ (reference sequence). This CDR3 is 13 amino acids long. CDR3: CASSPRDTYGYTF. The CDR3 nucleotides read TGTGCCAGCAGCCCACGGGACACGTATGGCTACACCTTC.

This clonotype turned up a few times. The rearrangement uses TRBV28 and TRBJ2-1; 14 nucleotides agree with TRBD2. Germline V CDR1 and CDR2: MDHEN, SYDVKM. CDR3 length equals 23 residues. V lost 2 bases and J lost 1; bases outside the gene matches: 19. CDR3 region: CASSLPADELGTSGRNSYNEQFF. Written as DNA, the CDR3 is TGTGCCAGCAGTTTACCGGCGGATGAACTGGGGACTAGCGGGAGAAATTCCTACAATGAGCAGTTCTTC.

CDR3 coding DNA: TGTGCCAGCAGGCCCAACAGGGTCTCCACTGAAGCTTTCTTT. It yields the protein CASRPNRVSTEAFF. V usage is TRBV12-3 or TRBV12-4 and J usage is TRBJ1-1; a weak D match, TRBD1 (6 bases). The CDR3 has 14 amino acids. The ends were cut back, 6 bases at V and 4 bases at J, with 15 bases in the middle.

This clonotype was recorded at least ten times. The chain is built from TRBV20-1 and TRBJ1-1; 8 nucleotides align to TRBD1. The CDR3 contains 13 residues. Trimming took 8 bases from V and 8 from J; bases not matched to a gene: 13. Germline CDR1 DFQATT, CDR2 SNEGSKA (reference sequence). CDR3 DNA sequence: TGCAGTCCCCACGGGACAGGCGGCGACGAAGCTTTCTTT. Amino acids: CSPHGTGGDEAFF.

This clonotype has just a few counts. This chain connects TRBV20-1 to TRBJ2-7; 10 bases match TRBD2. Germline CDR1 is DFQATT and CDR2 is SNEGSKA (reference sequence). The CDR3 extends over 19 amino acids. V dropped 3 bases and J dropped 7; count of bases not matched to a gene: 24. The CDR3: CSARARYIGLAVTPREQYV. DNA for the CDR3: TGCAGTGCTAGGGCCCGCTACATCGGACTAGCGGTTACGCCTCGGGAGCAGTACGTC.

This chain links TRBV27 with TRBJ1-2; D remains unclear. The CDR3 runs to 14 residues. V lost 3 bases to trimming and J lost 0 bases, with 8 bases between them. CDR1 and CDR2 from the germline V gene are MNHEY and SMNVEV (reference sequence). This chain's CDR3 is CASSFGSSNYGYTF. Here the CDR3 DNA reads TGTGCCAGCAGTTTTGGTAGTTCTAACTATGGCTACACCTTC.

This clonotype has at least ten counts. The rearrangement links TRBV6-5 to TRBJ2-3; TRBD2 matches 8 bases. After removal of 2 bases from V and 3 bases from J, the junction contained 13 bases not matched to a gene. The germline gives CDR1 MNHEY, CDR2 SVGAGI. This CDR3 spans 18 amino acids. The CDR3 nucleotides read TGTGCCAGCAGTTACCAACCGGGGGCGGGAGGTTTTACAGATACGCAGTATTTT. This codes for CASSYQPGAGGFTDTQYF.

V gene TRBV11-2 combines with J gene TRBJ2-1; 11 positions match TRBD2. The CDR3 totals 20 residues. Germline V CDR1 and CDR2: SGHAT, FQNNGV. Losses at the gene ends were 1 base for V and 3 bases for J; bases not matched to a gene: 14. CDR3 sequence (DNA): TGTGCCAGCAGCTTAGGGGGTGGGCTAGCGGGAGGCTCTCTCTACAATGAGCAGTTCTTC. Translated, it gives CASSLGGGLAGGSLYNEQFF.

This clonotype occurred a few times. The chain carries TRBV29-1 and TRBJ1-1; D gene unclear. CDR1 is SQVTM, CDR2 ANQGSEA, per germline. This CDR3 has 11 amino acids. Trimming cost V 7 bases and J 5 bases, with 11 bases left between them. This CDR3 reads CSATTWTEAFF. In DNA form, the CDR3 reads TGCAGCGCCACGACTTGGACTGAAGCTTTCTTT. The full variable domain, its missing parts supplied by reference TRBV29-1 and TRBJ1-1, is SAVISQKPSRDICQRGTSLTIQCQVDSQVTMMFWYRQQPGQSLTLIATANQGSEATYESGFVIDKFPISRPNLTFSTLTVSNMSPEDSSIYLCSATTWTEAFFGQGTRLTVV.

The chain is built from TRBV29-1 and TRBJ2-7, with 11 positions matching TRBD1. The CDR3 sequence is 14 residues long. The germline CDR1 and CDR2 sequences are SQVTM and ANQGSEA. V shed 7 bases, J shed 6 bases, and the junction held 11 bases outside the gene matches. DNA for the CDR3: TGCAGCGCCGCCCCTCCGGGACAGGGGGGCGAGCAGTACTTC. Its protein is CSAAPPGQGGEQYF.

V gene TRBV7-8 combines with J gene TRBJ1-3; 7 bases fit TRBD1. The length of the CDR3 is 15 residues. Trimming cost V 4 bases and J 5 bases; bases outside gene matches: 8. CDR1 is SGHVS and CDR2 is FQNEAQ in the germline V gene. This chain's CDR3 is CASSSTGTARNTIYF. For the CDR3, the DNA is TGTGCCAGCAGCTCTACCGGGACAGCTAGAAACACCATATATTTT.

This clonotype was recorded many times. The chain links TRBV4-2 to TRBJ2-3; 9 nucleotides align to TRBD2. Germline CDR1 is LGHNA and CDR2 is YNFKEQ. The ends lost 1 base at V and 4 bases at J; junction bases unmatched: 3. The CDR3 has 15 amino acids. In nucleotides, the CDR3 is TGTGCCAGCAGCCAAGTTGGGACTAGCTCAGATACGCAGTATTTT. Protein sequence: CASSQVGTSSDTQYF.

This clonotype was counted a few times. The rearrangement uses TRBV2 and TRBJ1-5, with TRBD1 identical over 7 bases. Germline V gene lookup returns CDR1 SNHLY and CDR2 FYNNEI. The CDR3 consists of 14 residues. V gave up 7 bases and J gave up 3 bases; unmatched junction bases: 6. CDR3 sequence: CASTGTAFNQPQHF. In DNA, the CDR3 is TGTGCCAGCACTGGGACAGCATTCAATCAGCCCCAGCATTTT. The full variable domain, its missing parts supplied by reference TRBV2 and TRBJ1-5, is EPEVTQTPSHQVTQMGQEVILRCVPISNHLYFYWYRQILGQKVEFLVSFYNNEISEKSEIFDDQFSVERPDGSNFTLKIRSTKLEDSAMYFCASTGTAFNQPQHFGDGTRLSIL.

This clonotype occurred many times. The chain joins TRBV5-1 to TRBJ2-3; TRBD1 agrees at 9 bases. Trimming removed 5 bases from V and 1 base from J; junction bases left unmatched: 2. The CDR3 is made up of 14 amino acids. The germline V gene encodes CDR1 SGHRS and CDR2 YFSETQ. CDR3 in amino acids: CASRGQGGTDTQYF. The DNA of the CDR3 is TGCGCCAGCAGGGGACAGGGCGGCACAGATACGCAGTATTTT.